A selection of T cell receptor beta chains follows, all from one sample in a study of CD4 T cells in relation to SARS-CoV-2 and coronaviruses. No antigen has been identified for these receptors. The assay was immunoSEQ multiplex PCR, and TCRdb's table has in-frame clones only and misses some. This table holds tens of thousands of clones, over 75% found once. Sequencing input: naive CD4+ T cells from PBMCs, cultured in vitro. These receptors originate from an adult with COVID-19. The CDR3 runs from the conserved cysteine through the conserved F or W.

V gene: TRBV3-1/TRBV3-2
J gene: TRBJ1-4
CDR3 protein: CASSQVGGGSVNEKLFF

V gene: TRBV7-3
J gene: TRBJ2-1
CDR3 protein: CASSLTGTRDYNEQFF

V gene: TRBV6-5
J gene: TRBJ1-3
CDR3 protein: CASSYSRSSGNTIYF

V gene: TRBV7-3
J gene: TRBJ2-1
CDR3 protein: CASRYSSGRAVYEQFF

V gene: TRBV15
J gene: TRBJ2-1
CDR3 protein: CATSRTGGLDEQFF

V gene: TRBV5-1
J gene: TRBJ1-1
CDR3 protein: CASSWGDGMNTEAFF

V gene: TRBV19
J gene: TRBJ2-1
CDR3 protein: CASSSPRGTVNNEQFF

V gene: TRBV28
J gene: TRBJ2-1
CDR3 protein: CASSLWSGSEGSYNEQFF

V gene: TRBV19
J gene: TRBJ2-3
CDR3 protein: CASSIQGRTDTQYF

V gene: TRBV30
J gene: TRBJ1-1
CDR3 protein: CAWTGITEAFF

V gene: TRBV7-9
J gene: TRBJ2-2
CDR3 protein: CASSPLKTGELFF

V gene: TRBV5-1
J gene: TRBJ2-5
CDR3 protein: CASRAGAVEETQYF

V gene: TRBV27
J gene: TRBJ2-1
CDR3 protein: CASSFQGLEDEQFF

V gene: TRBV4-2
J gene: TRBJ2-7
CDR3 protein: CATSGTGFFEQYF

V gene: TRBV15
J gene: TRBJ2-7
CDR3 protein: CATSRSVAGDYEQYF

V gene: TRBV7-2
J gene: TRBJ2-7
CDR3 protein: CASSLVLAQQYF

V gene: TRBV20-1
J gene: TRBJ2-5
CDR3 protein: CSAKDRETQYF

V gene: TRBV7-3
J gene: TRBJ2-1
CDR3 protein: CASSQLRGRILHGRGDEQFF

V gene: TRBV29-1
J gene: TRBJ1-3
CDR3 protein: CSADGGQGNTIYF

V gene: TRBV5-1
J gene: TRBJ2-7
CDR3 protein: CASSPLVGTWAGEQYF

V gene: TRBV3-1/TRBV3-2
J gene: TRBJ2-1
CDR3 protein: CASSQDLREQFF

V gene: TRBV15
J gene: TRBJ2-4
CDR3 protein: CATSRGGDPRWDF

V gene: TRBV6-2/TRBV6-3
J gene: TRBJ2-3
CDR3 protein: CASSYYGWERSDTQYF

V gene: TRBV7-2
J gene: TRBJ2-7
CDR3 protein: CASSLTSGRGEQYF

V gene: TRBV18
J gene: TRBJ2-3
CDR3 protein: CASFSGTGEDTQYF

V gene: TRBV24-1
J gene: TRBJ1-5
CDR3 protein: CATSDSRAEQPQHF

V gene: TRBV13
J gene: TRBJ2-7
CDR3 protein: CASSLARDRGGEQYF

V gene: TRBV2
J gene: TRBJ2-1
CDR3 protein: CASSELGANSYNEQFF

V gene: TRBV24-1
J gene: TRBJ2-1
CDR3 protein: CATSDPRRGGSSYNEQFF

V gene: TRBV29-1
J gene: TRBJ2-7
CDR3 protein: CSVRGRGFHPYEQYF

V gene: TRBV9
J gene: TRBJ2-7
CDR3 protein: CASSVDGAVPHYEQYF

V gene: TRBV7-3
J gene: TRBJ2-1
CDR3 protein: CASSEGLAAYNEQFF

V gene: TRBV10-3
J gene: TRBJ2-1
CDR3 protein: CATAPEDEQFF

V gene: TRBV7-9
J gene: TRBJ2-3
CDR3 protein: CASSLGIGRATDTQYF

V gene: TRBV6-5
J gene: TRBJ1-4
CDR3 protein: CASARDRVREKLFF

V gene: TRBV10-3
J gene: TRBJ2-5
CDR3 protein: CAISVRGLTAQETQYF

V gene: TRBV7-9
J gene: TRBJ2-1
CDR3 protein: CASSLPRGGSYNEQFF

V gene: TRBV28
J gene: TRBJ1-3
CDR3 protein: CASWLGGASGNTIYF

V gene: TRBV20-1
J gene: TRBJ2-3
CDR3 protein: CSAERQDTQYF

V gene: TRBV7-2
J gene: TRBJ2-1
CDR3 protein: CASSLVTGNYNEQFF

V gene: TRBV9
J gene: TRBJ1-1
CDR3 protein: CASSVGGGGNTEAFF

V gene: TRBV7-2
J gene: TRBJ2-1
CDR3 protein: CASRPYRDRGFNEQFF

V gene: TRBV3-1/TRBV3-2
J gene: TRBJ2-1
CDR3 protein: CASAPSSYNEQFF

V gene: TRBV18
J gene: TRBJ2-7
CDR3 protein: CASSPGRDEQYF

V gene: TRBV10-2
J gene: TRBJ2-1
CDR3 protein: CASSDWTSGYNEQFF

V gene: TRBV2
J gene: TRBJ2-7
CDR3 protein: CASTLTTQRDEQYF

V gene: TRBV6-6
J gene: TRBJ1-6
CDR3 protein: CASSYSGEGSPLHF

V gene: TRBV5-1
J gene: TRBJ2-3
CDR3 protein: CASSLDGTSGGDTQYF

V gene: TRBV7-9
J gene: TRBJ2-1
CDR3 protein: CAGQQEGPYEQFF

V gene: TRBV6-5
J gene: TRBJ2-7
CDR3 protein: CASSYSGTGVYEQYF

V gene: TRBV6-2/TRBV6-3
J gene: TRBJ2-5
CDR3 protein: CASSMHVEQETQYF

V gene: TRBV28
J gene: TRBJ2-1
CDR3 protein: CASPTNSPGHQTWFF